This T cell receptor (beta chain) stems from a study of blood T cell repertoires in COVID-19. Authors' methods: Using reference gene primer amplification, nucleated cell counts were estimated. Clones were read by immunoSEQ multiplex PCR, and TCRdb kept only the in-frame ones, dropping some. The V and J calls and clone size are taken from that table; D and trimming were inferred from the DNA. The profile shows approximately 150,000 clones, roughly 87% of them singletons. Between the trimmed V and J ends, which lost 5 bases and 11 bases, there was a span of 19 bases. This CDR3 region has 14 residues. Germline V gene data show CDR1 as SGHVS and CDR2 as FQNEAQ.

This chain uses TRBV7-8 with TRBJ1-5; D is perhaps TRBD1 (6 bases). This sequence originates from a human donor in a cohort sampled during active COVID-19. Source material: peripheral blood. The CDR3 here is CASSQDRSDSAQHF. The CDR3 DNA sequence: TGTGCCAGCAGCCAAGACAGGTCCGATTCGGCCCAGCATTTT. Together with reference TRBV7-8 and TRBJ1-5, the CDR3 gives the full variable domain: GAGVSQSPRYKVAKRGQDVALRCDPISGHVSLFWYQQALGQGPEFLTYFQNEAQLDKSGLPSDRFFAERPEGSVSTLKIQRTQQEDSAVYLCASSQDRSDSAQHFGDGTRLSIL.